This TCR beta chain emerged from a study of monozygotic twins with inflammatory bowel disease. Study results and limitations: Diversity of TCRbeta measured by inverse Simpson was lower in IBD patients than in healthy co-twins. Among IBD patients, fewer clonotypes were shared with others than among healthy twins, especially with disease activity.

Concerning this clonotype itself: Its target is not known.

TCRdb processed the 5' RACE reads again and assigns one entry to each CDR3 protein, with no DNA. This listing includes around 410,000 distinct CDR3 sequences. CDR1 and CDR2 (germline): SGHKS, YYEKEE (reference sequence). This CDR3 is 16 amino acids long. The clonotype was recovered from a human donor with ulcerative colitis or Crohn's disease, or a healthy co-twin of an affected twin (not recorded which). Specimen: blood. The gene calls are TRBV5-5 and TRBJ2-7; absent DNA, TCRdb's TRBD2 call cannot be checked. CDR3 amino acids: CASSRLMGVAPYEQYF.